The clone carrying this T cell receptor beta chain has a handful of counts. TCRdb re-called the RACE reads with MiXCR, one entry per CDR3 protein. The repertoire consists of about 50,000 distinct CDR3 sequences, with more than 9% occurring once and the leading ten covering 1.5% to 2%. Stated time point: patch test 2, 6 weeks after DPC sensitization. Treatment specified: therapeutic diphenylcyclopropenone sensitization with weekly scalp DPC. Germline CDR1 reads MNHEY; CDR2 reads SVGAGI. The CDR3 is 13 amino acids. Trimming removed 6 bases at V and 6 bases at J, with 12 bases between. The record originates from a study of human T cells and chemical hapten exposure. As for the study in general: Mainly, slight library volume differences in the pool made TCR yields vary.

This TCR was recovered from a woman aged 45-60 years with alopecia areata. Some clones in this sample may be carry-over from other donors' samples. The chain is built from TRBV6-5 and TRBJ1-5; perhaps TRBD1 as D (6 bases). Sequenced material: whole blood, taken in connection with sensitization to the hapten diphenylcyclopropenone (DPC). The CDR3 loop is CASRGTGSQPQHF. CDR3 DNA sequence: TGTGCCAGCAGGGGTACAGGGAGTCAGCCCCAGCATTTT.